The clone carrying this TCR beta chain came up a few times. Antigen unknown. TCRdb redid the calling of the 5' RACE reads with MiXCR, one entry per CDR3 protein. The profile shows fewer than 80,000 distinct CDR3 sequences, about 9% of them singletons. This specimen belongs to a study of early T cells in non-severe SARS-CoV-2 infection. Study details: Sequenced material consisted of bulk RNA (from unsorted whole blood), and chains were unpaired. Study-wide points: Clonotype matching in VDJdb favored anti-spike CD8 responses and did not capture private and CD4 specificities.

CDR3 length equals 16 residues. V was clipped by 3 bases and J by 0 bases; unmatched bases: 6. Germline V CDR1 and CDR2: SNHLY, FYNNEI. The clonotype originates from an adult who was a healthcare worker with PCR-confirmed SARS-CoV-2 infection or an uninfected control (not recorded which). The V gene is TRBV2, the J gene TRBJ2-3, with 7 bases that match TRBD1. The sequencing sample was made of whole blood. The CDR3 spells CASSEIGDSSTDTQYF. CDR3 sequence (DNA): TGTGCCAGCAGTGAGATAGGGGACAGCAGCACAGATACGCAGTATTTT.